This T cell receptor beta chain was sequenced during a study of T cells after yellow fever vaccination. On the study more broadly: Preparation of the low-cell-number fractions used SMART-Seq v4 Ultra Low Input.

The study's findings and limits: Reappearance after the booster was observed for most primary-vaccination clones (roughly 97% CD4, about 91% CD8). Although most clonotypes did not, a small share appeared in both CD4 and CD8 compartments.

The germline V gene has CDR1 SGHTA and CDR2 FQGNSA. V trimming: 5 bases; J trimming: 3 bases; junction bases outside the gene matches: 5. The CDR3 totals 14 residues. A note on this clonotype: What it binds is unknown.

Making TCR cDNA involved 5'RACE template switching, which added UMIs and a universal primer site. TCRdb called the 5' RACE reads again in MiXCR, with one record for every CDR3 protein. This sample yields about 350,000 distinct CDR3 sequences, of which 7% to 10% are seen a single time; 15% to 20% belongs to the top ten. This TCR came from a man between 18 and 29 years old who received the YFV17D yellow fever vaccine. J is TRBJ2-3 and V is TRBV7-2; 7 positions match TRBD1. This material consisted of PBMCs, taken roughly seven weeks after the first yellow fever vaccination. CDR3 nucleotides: TGTGCCAGCAGCCCCTCGACAGGGACAGATACGCAGTATTTT. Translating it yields CASSPSTGTDTQYF.